This T cell receptor (beta chain) was identified in a study of cytomegalovirus exposure and HLA in healthy donors. This clone was counted a single time. The antigen is not known. Overall study results and limits: The study found most TCR sequences rare, yet found some public TCRs in many donors. Rates of TCR association differed by HLA locus in a later analysis, with DRB1 highest and HLA-C lowest. TCR beta chain V- and J-gene trimming was linked, in a later analysis, to a missense variant in DCLRE1C.

It was with 60 Vbeta and 13 Jbeta primers that the PCR ran. Profiling relied on immunoSEQ multiplex PCR, and the TCRdb table lists in-frame clones only, not all of them. The data show over 100,000 clones, with around 80% seen just once and under 3.5% held by the top ten. In germline, CDR1 is MNHEY, CDR2 SVGAGI. CDR3 length: 12 amino acids. The germline V and J ends were trimmed by 10 bases and 8 bases, with 14 bases remaining between them. The V and J genes are TRBV6-5 and TRBJ1-4; TRBD1 might be the D (5 bases). This TCR came from a female donor in good health and CMV-seronegative. The specimen sequenced was PBMCs. The CDR3 nucleotides read TGTGCCATTTCGGGGGTGAGGGAAAAACTGTTTTTT. As protein: CAISGVREKLFF.